The rows below give T cell receptor beta chains drawn from one sample of a study of T cell responses to AZD1222 COVID-19 vaccine. The protocol was immunoSEQ multiplex PCR, while the TCRdb copy is restricted to in-frame clones and leaves out a portion. Here the sample spans about 140,000 clones, around nine tenths being singletons. Material: peripheral blood, obtained 28 days after the second AZD1222 dose. The receptors derive from an adult who received the AZD1222 COVID-19 vaccine. The CDR3 runs from the conserved cysteine through the conserved F or W. A D gene is named only where the DNA matches it firmly. The size of a clone is reported for some rows only, either as once, few or many, or as a class for expanded clones.

D gene	V gene	clone size	J gene	CDR3 DNA	CDR3 protein
-	TRBV6-5	-	TRBJ1-3	TGTGCCAGCAGTTATAGGGGGGCAGGTGGAAACACCATATATTTT	CASSYRGAGGNTIYF
-	TRBV7-9	-	TRBJ2-5	TGTGCCAGCAGCTTACTCGGCGGGGAGACCCAGTACTTC	CASSLLGGETQYF
TRBD2	TRBV7-9	-	TRBJ2-1	TGTGCCAGCAGCTTAGCGCGCGGGACTAGCGGGAGTAAGGGGAATGAGCAGTTCTTC	CASSLARGTSGSKGNEQFF
-	TRBV11-3	-	TRBJ1-1	TGTGCCAGCAGCTTATGGGCAGGGGCCACTGAAGCTTTCTTT	CASSLWAGATEAFF
TRBD2	TRBV29-1	-	TRBJ2-1	TGCAGCGTTATCGATTTACTAGCGGGACACAATGAGCAGTTCTTC	CSVIDLLAGHNEQFF
-	TRBV7-2	-	TRBJ2-7	TGTGCCAGCAGCTTAGGATCCTACGAGCAGTACTTC	CASSLGSYEQYF
TRBD1	TRBV29-1	once	TRBJ1-2	TGCAGCGTTGAAGGTGGACAGGGCCCATTTGGCTACACCTTC	CSVEGGQGPFGYTF
TRBD2	TRBV5-6	-	TRBJ2-1	TGTGCCAGCAGCACCCCGGGGGGGAGGACTGAGCAGTTCTTC	CASSTPGGRTEQFF
TRBD2	TRBV4-3	-	TRBJ2-7	TGCGCCAGCAGCCTACTAGCGGGGGTCGGCGAGCAGTACTTC	CASSLLAGVGEQYF
TRBD1	TRBV7-9	once	TRBJ2-4	TGTGCCAGCAGCTTAGGGAGGACAGGGGCCCCCGGGGCGATTCAGTACTTC	CASSLGRTGAPGAIQYF
-	TRBV7-9	-	TRBJ2-3	TGTGCCCCCTCTGAGACGGGGGGCAGCACAGATACGCAGTATTTT	CAPSETGGSTDTQYF
-	TRBV12-3/TRBV12-4	-	TRBJ1-2	TGTGCCAGCGGAGGGTTGGGCGATGGCTACACCTTC	CASGGLGDGYTF
TRBD1	TRBV7-9	few	TRBJ2-1	TGTGCCAGCAGCCCCCAGGTCAGGACAGGTGGAGTCCATGAGCAGTTCTTC	CASSPQVRTGGVHEQFF
TRBD2	TRBV2	-	TRBJ2-7	TGTGCCAGCAGTCGGACTAGCGGGAGCTCCTACGAGCAGTACTTC	CASSRTSGSSYEQYF
-	TRBV20-1	-	TRBJ1-3	TGCAGTGCTAGTCCCCTGGGCCGGGGGAGAAACACCATATATTTT	CSASPLGRGRNTIYF
-	TRBV10-3	-	TRBJ1-2	TGTGCCATCAGGGCAGGGGCCGCTAACTATGGCTACACCTTC	CAIRAGAANYGYTF
TRBD2	TRBV2	-	TRBJ2-1	TGTGCCAGCAGGGGGCGGGAGGGCCCCTACAATGAGCAGTTCTTC	CASRGREGPYNEQFF
TRBD2	TRBV20-1	-	TRBJ2-1	TGCAGTGCTAGTGGGCCTAGCGGGGTTAATGAGCAGTTCTTC	CSASGPSGVNEQFF
-	TRBV7-3	once	TRBJ1-2	TGTGCCAGCAGCTCGGACCGTCGAGCTGGCTACACCTTC	CASSSDRRAGYTF
-	TRBV4-2	-	TRBJ2-3	TGTGCCAGCAGCCAAGGAAAAGGGGTGACAGATACGCAGTATTTT	CASSQGKGVTDTQYF
TRBD1	TRBV5-5	-	TRBJ2-5	TGTGCCAGCAGCCTCGGGACAGTTCAAGAGACCCAGTACTTC	CASSLGTVQETQYF
TRBD2	TRBV9	-	TRBJ2-3	TGTGCCAGCAGCATCCTGGGACTAGCGGGGACAGATACGCAGTATTTT	CASSILGLAGTDTQYF
-	TRBV11-2	-	TRBJ1-2	TGTGCCAGCAGCTTCGTGGAGGGCTATGGCTACACCTTC	CASSFVEGYGYTF
TRBD2	TRBV2	once	TRBJ2-3	TGTGCCAGCAGTGAGGGGGTAGCGGGAGGGGTGTACTTCACAGATACGCAGTATTTT	CASSEGVAGGVYFTDTQYF
-	TRBV6-2/TRBV6-3	few	TRBJ2-1	TGTGCCAGCAGTTCGAGGGGCTACAATGAGCAGTTCTTC	CASSSRGYNEQFF
-	TRBV7-9	-	TRBJ1-2	TGTGCCAGCAGCTTAATAGGGGGGTCCGGCCAGGGAGCTTATGGCTACACCTTC	CASSLIGGSGQGAYGYTF
TRBD1	TRBV7-9	-	TRBJ1-1	TGTGCCAGCAGCCCAGGTGACGGGACAGAGTTAACTGAAGCTTTCTTT	CASSPGDGTELTEAFF
TRBD1	TRBV10-3	few	TRBJ1-1	TGTGCCATCAGAGGGACAGACACACACACTGAAGCTTTCTTT	CAIRGTDTHTEAFF
-	TRBV2	-	TRBJ1-2	TGTGCCAGCAGTGAAGCAATAGTTGCCTATGGCTACACCTTC	CASSEAIVAYGYTF
TRBD1	TRBV5-1	-	TRBJ1-1	TGCGCCAGCAGCTTCGCACAGGGGGCAAGTACTGAAGCTTTCTTT	CASSFAQGASTEAFF
-	TRBV5-1	-	TRBJ2-1	TGCGCCAGCAGCGACCTTCGGAACAATGAGCAGTTCTTC	CASSDLRNNEQFF
TRBD1	TRBV6-5	-	TRBJ2-3	TGTGCCAGCAGTTACCGTGACAGGGGGCGCGCAGATACGCAGTATTTT	CASSYRDRGRADTQYF